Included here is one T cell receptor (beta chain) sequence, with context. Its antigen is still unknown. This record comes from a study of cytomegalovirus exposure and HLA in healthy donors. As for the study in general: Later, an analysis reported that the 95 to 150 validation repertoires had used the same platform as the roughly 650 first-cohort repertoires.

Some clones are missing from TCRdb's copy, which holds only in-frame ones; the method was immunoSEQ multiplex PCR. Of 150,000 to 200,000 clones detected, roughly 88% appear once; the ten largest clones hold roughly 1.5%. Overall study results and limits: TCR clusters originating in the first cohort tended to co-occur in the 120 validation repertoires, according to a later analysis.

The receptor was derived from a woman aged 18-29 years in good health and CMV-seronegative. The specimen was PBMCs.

The CDR3 bases are TGTGCCAGCACCCCCACGGGAGGGGGCGACGAGCAGTACTTC. This gives the protein CASTPTGGGDEQYF. The chain recombines TRBV27 with TRBJ2-7; TRBD2 might be the D (8 bases). V was shortened by 7 bases and J by 5 bases, with 18 bases between the two germline ends. The CDR3 covers 14 residues. The germline V gene encodes CDR1 MNHEY and CDR2 SMNVEV (reference sequence).